This TCR beta chain was recovered during a study of hypomethylating agent response in myelodysplastic syndrome. Study information: Responders were six or seven patients with complete response or hematologic improvement; roughly 5 were non-responders. Study-level results: Shared GLIPH2 clusters possibly recognizing novel MDS antigens remain unconfirmed. Non-responders showed more contracted clonotypes post-treatment, while responders showed more novel ones.

In the original workflow: Approximately 1.7% of 150,000 to 200,000 clonotypes matched previously reported viral-epitope-specific VDJdb entries. Profiled with immunoSEQ multiplex PCR; TCRdb holds only in-frame clones, not every one. That table supplies the V and J calls and clone size; D and trimming were determined from the DNA. The table lists about 3,000 clones, roughly 82% of them singletons. V was trimmed by 4 bases and J by 4 bases, leaving 10 bases between them. The germline V gene encodes CDR1 WSHSY and CDR2 SAAADI. This CDR3 spans 13 amino acids. With respect to this clone: Its specificity is unknown.

This clonotype originated in a human donor with myelodysplastic syndrome. The starting material was bone marrow, obtained before or after starting hypomethylating agent treatment for myelodysplastic syndrome (not recorded which). The V and J genes are TRBV10-2 and TRBJ1-2; a weak D match, TRBD1 (5 bases). The CDR3, as DNA: TGCGCCAGCAGTGTTGGGACGGTCTATGGCTACACCTTC. This codes for CASSVGTVYGYTF.